This is a list of T cell receptor beta chains from one sample in a study of vaccination and CD4 T cells after COVID-19. One entry per CDR3 protein results from TCRdb running MiXCR on the PCR reads. The table lists 3,500 to 5,000 distinct CDR3 sequences, around 20% of them singletons, with less than 20% in the top ten. These TCRs are of unknown antigen specificity. The sequencing input was CD4+ T cells from blood, cultured in vitro. Receptors originate from a human donor who had recovered from COVID-19. CDR3s include the opening cysteine and the closing phenylalanine or tryptophan. The order of the fields is V gene, clone size, J gene, D gene, CDR3 DNA, CDR3 protein. D genes are given only for firm matches. Clone size is stated in some rows and not others, as once, few, many or a class when expanded.

TRBV2	-	TRBJ1-5	-	TGTGCCAGCACTTCACTCGGGGGACAGCCCCAGCATTTT	CASTSLGGQPQHF
TRBV7-3	-	TRBJ2-6	-	TGTGCCAGCAGCTTAGATCTCTCTGGGGCCAACGTCCTGACTTTC	CASSLDLSGANVLTF
TRBV6-5	once	TRBJ1-1	TRBD1	TGTACCAGCAGTTTGCGGACAGGGGGCGTCAACACTGAAGCTTTCTTT	CTSSLRTGGVNTEAFF
TRBV4-2	-	TRBJ2-5	-	TGTGCCAGCAGCCAACGAGCTGTCACAGAGACCCAGTACTTC	CASSQRAVTETQYF
TRBV29-1	-	TRBJ2-7	-	TGCAGCGTTGAAGCTGGGGGTTCAGAGCAGTACTTC	CSVEAGGSEQYF
TRBV12-3/TRBV12-4	medium-sized	TRBJ1-1	-	TGTGCCAGCAGCCTACTAAGGGCGGCTGAAGCTTTCTTT	CASSLLRAAEAFF
TRBV12-3/TRBV12-4	-	TRBJ2-5	TRBD1	TGTGCCAGCAGAACGACAGGGGGGGAGACCCAGTACTTC	CASRTTGGETQYF
TRBV6-1	few	TRBJ2-7	TRBD1	TGTGCCAGCAGTCTACAGGGGGCAGACGAGCAGTACTTC	CASSLQGADEQYF
TRBV2	-	TRBJ2-4	-	TGTGCCAGCAGTGAACAGGCTCGAAAGGGGCTTTTAGCCAAAAACATTCAGTACTTC	CASSEQARKGLLAKNIQYF
TRBV2	few	TRBJ1-2	-	TGTGCCAGCCTTAAGGCCCCCTCCGATTATGGCTACACCTTC	CASLKAPSDYGYTF
TRBV29-1	-	TRBJ2-7	-	TGCAGCGTTGTGGGAGCAACACCCTACGAGCAGTACTTC	CSVVGATPYEQYF
TRBV2	few	TRBJ2-2	-	TGTGCCAGCAGTGAATGGGGGCAGGCCAGCGGGGAGCTGTTTTTT	CASSEWGQASGELFF
TRBV20-1	-	TRBJ2-5	-	TGCAGTGCTAGACAAGAGACCCAGTACTTC	CSARQETQYF
TRBV6-1	medium-sized	TRBJ1-2	TRBD1	TGTGCCAGCAGTGACCGGGACAGGGGGAACTATGGCTACACCTTC	CASSDRDRGNYGYTF
TRBV5-1	medium-sized	TRBJ1-6	-	TGCGCCAGCAGCTCCTGGGCCAATTCACCCCTCCACTTT	CASSSWANSPLHF
TRBV2	-	TRBJ2-1	-	TGTGCCACCAAGGGGCGGATCTACAATGAGCAGTTCTTC	CATKGRIYNEQFF
TRBV12-3/TRBV12-4	few	TRBJ1-1	-	TGTGCCAGCAGTGCACTACTCAGAGGCGCTGAAGCTTTCTTT	CASSALLRGAEAFF
TRBV12-3/TRBV12-4	-	TRBJ2-7	TRBD1	TGTGCCAGCAGTTCGAGGGACAGGGGACGGCACGAGCAGTACTTC	CASSSRDRGRHEQYF
TRBV2	-	TRBJ1-3	-	TGTGCCAGCAGTGAAAGGGGGACCCGCTCTGGAAACACCATATATTTT	CASSERGTRSGNTIYF
TRBV6-1	few	TRBJ1-6	-	TGTGCCAGCAGTGAAGCGGGGATTTCACCCCTCCACTTT	CASSEAGISPLHF
TRBV20-1	-	TRBJ2-1	TRBD2	TGCAGTGTTCAGAAGGGAGGGAACACGAGGAATGAGCAGTTCTTC	CSVQKGGNTRNEQFF
TRBV12-3/TRBV12-4	few	TRBJ2-3	-	TGTGCCAGCAGTACTGGACCCATAGGGGAGCAGTATTTT	CASSTGPIGEQYF
TRBV24-1	-	TRBJ1-2	-	TGTGCCACCGGCTTGGGACCGCTGTATGGCTACACCTTC	CATGLGPLYGYTF
TRBV12-3/TRBV12-4	few	TRBJ2-3	-	TGTGCCAGCAGCCACCACACAGATACGCAGTATTTT	CASSHHTDTQYF
TRBV15	few	TRBJ1-1	-	TGTGCCACCAGCAGAGACTACTCTAAGGGTGAAGCTTTCTTT	CATSRDYSKGEAFF
TRBV14	few	TRBJ1-2	TRBD1	TGTGCCAGCAGCCAAGCTGGGACAGGGTACTATGGCTACACCTTC	CASSQAGTGYYGYTF
TRBV12-3/TRBV12-4	few	TRBJ2-3	-	TGTGCCAGCAGTACTGCCACGTTCAGGCAGTATTTT	CASSTATFRQYF
TRBV30	few	TRBJ2-2	-	TGTGCCTGGAGTGTAAACACCGGGGAGCTGTTTTTT	CAWSVNTGELFF
TRBV29-1	few	TRBJ1-2	-	TGCAGCGTGGCAGGGGCGGATGGCTACACCTTC	CSVAGADGYTF
TRBV19	-	TRBJ1-2	TRBD1	TGTGCCAGTAGTATTCCCCGACAGGGACTCTATGGCTACACCTTC	CASSIPRQGLYGYTF
TRBV2	medium-sized	TRBJ2-1	-	TGTGCCAGCAGGGCGAGGTCCTACAATGAGCAGTTCTTC	CASRARSYNEQFF
TRBV5-8	-	TRBJ1-6	TRBD1	TGTGCCAGCAGCTTGACAGGGGGCAGGAATTCACCCCTCCACTTT	CASSLTGGRNSPLHF
TRBV9	-	TRBJ2-1	-	TGTGCCAGCAGCGTAGAGGCGGCCCCAAGCCCTCAGCAGTTCTTC	CASSVEAAPSPQQFF
TRBV7-9	medium-sized	TRBJ2-5	-	TGTGCCAGCAGCTTAGCGACAGGTCAAGAGACCCAGTACTTC	CASSLATGQETQYF
TRBV2	medium-sized	TRBJ1-1	-	TGTGCCAGCAGGGCCCTGGACCAGAAGAACACTGAAGCTTTCTTT	CASRALDQKNTEAFF
TRBV30	-	TRBJ1-5	-	TGTGCCTGGAGTCCACCCGGGGGGTTTAATCAGCCCCAGCATTTT	CAWSPPGGFNQPQHF
TRBV19	medium-sized	TRBJ1-3	-	TGTGCCAGTAGTATAGATCACGGAAACACCATATATTTT	CASSIDHGNTIYF
TRBV2	-	TRBJ1-3	-	TGTGCCAGCAGCGCCCTTCAGAACACCATATATTTT	CASSALQNTIYF